This T cell receptor (beta chain) was captured in a study of cytomegalovirus exposure and HLA in healthy donors. At the level of the study: There were just under 400 genotyped donors. Of these, 75% to 90% fell in the genetic ancestry cluster associated with self-reported Caucasian donors. Study results and caveats: Researchers counted 164 TCR beta chains as cytomegalovirus-associated.

PCR amplification relied on 60 Vbeta primers (plus 13 Jbeta primers). Generated by immunoSEQ multiplex PCR, the TCRdb table keeps only in-frame clones and is missing some. The sample lists tens of thousands of clones; 67% were seen once. As for this clone: Its antigen is not known.

The CDR3 length is 11 residues. V lost 10 bases to trimming and J lost 9 bases, with 15 bases between them. Germline V gives CDR1 LNHDA, CDR2 SQIVND (reference sequence). The clonotype originates from a man aged 30 to 45 in good health and CMV-seronegative. Sequencing was performed on PBMCs. The chain links TRBV19 to TRBJ1-1; maybe TRBD1 (6 bases). CDR3 amino acids: CATWGQGKAFF. CDR3 nucleotide sequence: TGTGCCACATGGGGGCAGGGTAAAGCTTTCTTT.